Following are 4 T cell receptor beta chains from one sample sequenced in a study of blood T cell repertoires in COVID-19 (TCRdb year 2020). The method was the immunoSEQ multiplex PCR assay. Entries here come from immuneACCESS through TCRdb and include only in-frame sequences with V and J called. Some clones fail to appear in such tables; in the studies checked, an unresolved V gene covers under half of the shortfall, and the cause of the remainder is unknown. This sample gives about 210,000 clones in total; approximately 82% of them show up just once. The ten largest clones capture more than 8% of the sample. Material: peripheral blood. Source of these receptors: a woman aged 45-59 years with acute or convalescent COVID-19.

V is TRBV28 and J is TRBJ2-7, with 8 bases that match TRBD2. V dropped 3 bases and J dropped 2; count of bases not matched to a gene: 9. Germline loops: CDR1 MDHEN, CDR2 SYDVKM. This CDR3 has 16 amino acids. The CDR3 protein is CASSFRGTRYPYEQYF. The CDR3 DNA reads TGTGCCAGCAGTTTTCGTGGGACTAGATACCCCTACGAGCAGTACTTC.

The CDR3 DNA reads TGTGCCAGCAGCCCTTGGACAGGGGGTGTGGCGGGAGGAAGGGAGCAGTACTTC. Amino acid sequence: CASSPWTGGVAGGREQYF. The rearrangement uses TRBV7-9 and TRBJ2-7; TRBD1 matches 10 bases. Losses at the gene ends were 5 bases for V and 7 bases for J; bases not matched to a gene: 20. The CDR3 spans 18 residues. Germline CDR1 and CDR2: SEHNR and FQNEAQ (reference sequence).

The V gene is TRBV11-3, the J gene TRBJ2-2; D gene ambiguous. The CDR3 runs 14 residues. Deletions cut 1 base from V and 4 bases from J, with 7 bases between. The germline gives CDR1 SGHNT, CDR2 YENEEA. The DNA of the CDR3 is TGTGCCAGCAGCTTAGGCCCCAGCACCGGGGAGCTGTTTTTT. It yields the protein CASSLGPSTGELFF. The complete variable domain, with remaining parts taken from reference TRBV11-3 and TRBJ2-2, reads EAGVVQSPRYKIIEKKQPVAFWCNPISGHNTLYWYLQNLGQGPELLIRYENEEAVDDSQLPKDRFSAERLKGVDSTLKIQPAELGDSAVYLCASSLGPSTGELFFGEGSRLTVL.

This clone was seen once. The chain employs TRBV19 and TRBJ2-1; 8 bases align to TRBD2. This CDR3 has 15 residues. V dropped 6 bases and J dropped 11; count of bases not matched to a gene: 15. In germline, CDR1 is LNHDA, CDR2 SQIVND (reference sequence). CDR3 amino acids: CASRITSGGKWQQFF. CDR3 DNA sequence: TGTGCCAGTAGAATAACTAGCGGCGGCAAGTGGCAGCAGTTCTTC.